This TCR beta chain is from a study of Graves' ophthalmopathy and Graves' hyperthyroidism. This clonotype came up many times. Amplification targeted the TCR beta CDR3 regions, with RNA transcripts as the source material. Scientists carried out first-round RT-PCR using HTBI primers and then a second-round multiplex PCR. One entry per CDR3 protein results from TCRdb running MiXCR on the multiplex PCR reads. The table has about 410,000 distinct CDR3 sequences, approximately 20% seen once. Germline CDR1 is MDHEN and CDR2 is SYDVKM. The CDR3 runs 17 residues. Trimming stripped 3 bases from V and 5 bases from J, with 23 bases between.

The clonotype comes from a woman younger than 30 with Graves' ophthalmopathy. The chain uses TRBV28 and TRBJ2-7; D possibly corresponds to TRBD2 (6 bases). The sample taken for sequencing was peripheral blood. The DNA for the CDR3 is TGTGCCAGCAGTTTCCCTCTGGGGGGAGTGGGGTGGAACGAGCAGTACTTC. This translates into CASSFPLGGVGWNEQYF.